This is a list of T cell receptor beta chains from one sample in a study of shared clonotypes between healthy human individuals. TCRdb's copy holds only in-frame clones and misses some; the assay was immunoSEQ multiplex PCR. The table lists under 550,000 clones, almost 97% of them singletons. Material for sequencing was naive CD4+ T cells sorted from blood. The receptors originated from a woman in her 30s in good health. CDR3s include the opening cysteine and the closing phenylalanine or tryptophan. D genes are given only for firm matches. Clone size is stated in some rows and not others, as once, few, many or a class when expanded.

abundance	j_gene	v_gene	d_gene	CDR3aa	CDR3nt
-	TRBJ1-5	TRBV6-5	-	CASSYSMGNQPQHF	TGTGCCAGCAGTTACTCGATGGGCAATCAGCCCCAGCATTTT
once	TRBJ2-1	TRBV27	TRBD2	CASSASAGLAGEQFF	TGTGCCAGCAGTGCCTCCGCGGGACTAGCTGGTGAGCAGTTCTTC
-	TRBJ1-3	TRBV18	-	CASSPKSSRGHYSGNTIYF	TGTGCCAGCTCACCAAAGTCAAGTCGGGGCCACTACTCTGGAAACACCATATATTTT
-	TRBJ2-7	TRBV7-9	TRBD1	CASSTTGGVYEQYF	TGTGCCAGCAGCACGACAGGGGGCGTTTACGAGCAGTACTTC
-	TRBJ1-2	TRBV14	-	CASSQTSGVNLRGYTF	TGTGCCAGCAGCCAAACCTCAGGGGTTAATCTCCGTGGCTACACCTTC
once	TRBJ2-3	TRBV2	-	CASNLADTQYF	TGTGCCAGCAACCTAGCAGATACGCAGTATTTT
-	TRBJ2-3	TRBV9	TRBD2	CASSVRTSGRSDTQYF	TGTGCCAGCAGCGTAAGGACTAGCGGGAGGTCAGATACGCAGTATTTT
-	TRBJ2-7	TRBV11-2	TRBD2	CASSLPSGSSYEQYF	TGTGCCAGCAGCCTACCTAGCGGGAGCTCCTACGAGCAGTACTTC
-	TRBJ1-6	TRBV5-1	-	CASSLEGADSPLHF	TGCGCCAGCAGCTTGGAGGGCGCGGATTCACCCCTCCACTTT
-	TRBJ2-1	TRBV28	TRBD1	CASSTRDRGRDEQFF	TGTGCCAGCAGCACCCGGGACAGGGGGCGAGATGAGCAGTTCTTC
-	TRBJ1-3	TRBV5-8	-	CASSLAIVSVGNTIYF	TGTGCCAGCAGCTTGGCCATCGTCAGTGTAGGAAACACCATATATTTT
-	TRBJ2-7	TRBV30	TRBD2	CAWSVRWEGHEQYF	TGTGCCTGGAGTGTACGGTGGGAGGGGCACGAGCAGTACTTC
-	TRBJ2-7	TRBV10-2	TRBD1	CASSSGTGRAEQYF	TGCGCCAGCAGCTCCGGGACAGGGAGAGCCGAGCAGTACTTC
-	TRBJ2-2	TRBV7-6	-	CASSLIPVASTGELFF	TGTGCCAGCAGCCTAATTCCAGTGGCTAGCACCGGGGAGCTGTTTTTT
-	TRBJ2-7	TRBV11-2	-	CASSPGMARSYEQYF	TGTGCCAGCAGCCCGGGTATGGCGCGGAGCTACGAGCAGTACTTC
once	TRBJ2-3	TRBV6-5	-	CASSPSAGRDTQYF	TGTGCCAGCAGCCCTTCGGCAGGGCGGGATACGCAGTATTTT
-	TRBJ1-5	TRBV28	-	CASSPTGAGNQPQHF	TGTGCCAGCAGCCCCACCGGGGCGGGCAATCAGCCCCAGCATTTT
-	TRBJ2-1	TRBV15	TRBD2	CATSRGVIAGGRNEQFF	TGTGCCACCAGCAGAGGGGTAATAGCGGGAGGGCGCAATGAGCAGTTCTTC
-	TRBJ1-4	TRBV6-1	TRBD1	CASRARDSREKLFF	TGTGCCAGCAGGGCCCGGGACAGTCGTGAAAAACTGTTTTTT
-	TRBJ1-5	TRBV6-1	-	CASSGTATTPHQPQHF	TGTGCCAGCAGTGGGACGGCCACCACACCCCATCAGCCCCAGCATTTT
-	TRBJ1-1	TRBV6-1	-	CASRRTLTTEAFF	TGTGCCAGCAGGAGGACGTTGACCACTGAAGCTTTCTTT
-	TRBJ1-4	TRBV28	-	CASTGLINEKLFF	TGTGCCAGCACTGGACTGATTAATGAAAAACTGTTTTTT
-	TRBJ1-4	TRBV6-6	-	CASSLAGQSQEKLFF	TGTGCCAGCAGTTTAGCCGGACAGAGTCAGGAAAAACTGTTTTTT
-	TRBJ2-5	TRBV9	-	CASSVATGGSGQETQYF	TGTGCCAGCAGCGTAGCTACGGGGGGCAGCGGCCAAGAGACCCAGTACTTC
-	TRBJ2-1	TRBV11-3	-	CASSPSWENEQFF	TGTGCCAGCAGCCCTAGTTGGGAAAATGAGCAGTTCTTC
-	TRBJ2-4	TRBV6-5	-	CASSWAPGLGYIQYF	TGTGCCAGCAGTTGGGCTCCAGGGTTAGGATACATTCAGTACTTC
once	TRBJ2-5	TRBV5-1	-	CASSTLLGEETQYF	TGCGCCAGCAGCACCCTGCTGGGGGAAGAGACCCAGTACTTC
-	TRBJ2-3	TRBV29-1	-	CSVYLTEDTQYF	TGCAGCGTTTACTTAACTGAAGATACGCAGTATTTT
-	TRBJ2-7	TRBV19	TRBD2	CASSNLAGYEQYF	TGTGCCAGTAGTAATCTAGCGGGCTACGAGCAGTACTTC
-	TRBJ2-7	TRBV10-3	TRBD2	CAISESEASGLNEQYF	TGTGCCATCAGTGAGTCTGAGGCTAGCGGGCTGAACGAGCAGTACTTC